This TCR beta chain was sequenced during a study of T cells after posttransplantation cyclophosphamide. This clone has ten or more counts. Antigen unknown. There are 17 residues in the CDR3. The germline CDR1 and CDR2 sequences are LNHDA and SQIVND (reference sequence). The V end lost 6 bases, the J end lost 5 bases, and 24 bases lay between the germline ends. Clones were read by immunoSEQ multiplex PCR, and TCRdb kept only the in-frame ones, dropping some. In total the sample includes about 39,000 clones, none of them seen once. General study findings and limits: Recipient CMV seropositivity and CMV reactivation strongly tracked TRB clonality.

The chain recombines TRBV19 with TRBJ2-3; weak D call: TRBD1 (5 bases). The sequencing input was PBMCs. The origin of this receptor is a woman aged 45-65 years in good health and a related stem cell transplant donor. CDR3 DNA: TGTGCCAGTAGCGAAGCCAGGGCAGCCTTACTCAGAGATACGCAGTATTTT. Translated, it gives CASSEARAALLRDTQYF.